These T cell receptor beta chains were read from a single sample in a study of Ad26.COV2.S vaccination and SARS-CoV-2 variants. Produced via immunoSEQ multiplex PCR; TCRdb's table is partial and in-frame only. The table lists under 600,000 clones, roughly nine tenths of them singletons, with 1.5% to 2% in the top ten. This specimen consisted of peripheral blood, obtained in a trial of Ad26.COV2.S vaccine versus placebo. All receptors derive from a person aged 18-65 years who received the Ad26.COV2.S COVID-19 vaccine or a placebo. Both conserved end residues are part of each CDR3. D genes are given only for firm matches. The size of a clone is reported for some rows only, either as once, few or many, or as a class for expanded clones.

>.|.|TRBV2|TRBJ1-2
CASNEGDYGYTF
TGTGCCAGCAATGAGGGGGACTATGGCTACACCTTC
>.|.|TRBV4-3|TRBJ1-3
CASSQASENTIYF
TGCGCCAGCAGCCAAGCGTCGGAAAACACCATATATTTT
>.|few|TRBV6-5|TRBJ1-2
CASRGIYGYTF
TGTGCCAGCAGGGGAATCTATGGCTACACCTTC
>.|.|TRBV7-8|TRBJ1-1
CASSLVPGVTEAFF
TGTGCCAGCAGCTTAGTCCCGGGGGTCACTGAAGCTTTCTTT
>.|.|TRBV6-5|TRBJ2-3
CASSYSNILTDTQYF
TGTGCCAGCAGTTACTCGAACATCCTCACAGATACGCAGTATTTT
>TRBD1|.|TRBV9|TRBJ1-6
CASSRQGRTDSPLHF
TGTGCCAGCAGCCGACAGGGGCGGACGGATTCACCCCTCCACTTT
>.|.|TRBV15|TRBJ2-7
CATSREPGFSEQYF
TGTGCCACCAGCAGAGAACCGGGGTTCAGCGAGCAGTACTTC
>.|.|TRBV30|TRBJ2-5
CAWSVGQETQYF
TGTGCCTGGAGTGTAGGGCAAGAGACCCAGTACTTC
>TRBD1|.|TRBV6-1|TRBJ1-5
CASSEDRGRPQPQHF
TGTGCCAGCAGTGAGGACAGGGGGCGACCTCAGCCCCAGCATTTT
>.|.|TRBV9|TRBJ1-6
CASSVTGSYNSPLHF
TGTGCCAGCAGCGTCACAGGGTCCTATAATTCACCCCTCCACTTT
>.|.|TRBV25-1|TRBJ1-2
CASSRSRGGGYTF
TGTGCCAGCAGCCGAAGTCGGGGTGGTGGCTACACCTTC
>.|.|TRBV3-1/TRBV3-2|TRBJ2-7
CASSRVGYEQYF
TGTGCCAGCAGTCGAGTGGGATACGAGCAGTACTTC
>.|once|TRBV19|TRBJ1-4
CASSIQMAANEKLFF
TGTGCCAGTAGTATTCAGATGGCGGCTAATGAAAAACTGTTTTTT
>.|.|TRBV5-1|TRBJ2-7
CASRGNRDSGEQYF
TGCGCCAGCCGAGGCAACCGGGACTCCGGCGAGCAGTACTTC
>.|once|TRBV3-1/TRBV3-2|TRBJ1-2
CASSQDWVYTF
TGTGCCAGCAGCCAAGATTGGGTCTACACCTTC
>.|.|TRBV15|TRBJ1-5
CATSSPEQGFQPQHF
TGTGCCACCAGCAGTCCCGAACAGGGTTTTCAGCCCCAGCATTTT
>.|.|TRBV7-2|TRBJ2-2
CASSLPAPSSGELFF
TGTGCCAGCAGCTTACCTGCGCCTAGTTCCGGGGAGCTGTTTTTT